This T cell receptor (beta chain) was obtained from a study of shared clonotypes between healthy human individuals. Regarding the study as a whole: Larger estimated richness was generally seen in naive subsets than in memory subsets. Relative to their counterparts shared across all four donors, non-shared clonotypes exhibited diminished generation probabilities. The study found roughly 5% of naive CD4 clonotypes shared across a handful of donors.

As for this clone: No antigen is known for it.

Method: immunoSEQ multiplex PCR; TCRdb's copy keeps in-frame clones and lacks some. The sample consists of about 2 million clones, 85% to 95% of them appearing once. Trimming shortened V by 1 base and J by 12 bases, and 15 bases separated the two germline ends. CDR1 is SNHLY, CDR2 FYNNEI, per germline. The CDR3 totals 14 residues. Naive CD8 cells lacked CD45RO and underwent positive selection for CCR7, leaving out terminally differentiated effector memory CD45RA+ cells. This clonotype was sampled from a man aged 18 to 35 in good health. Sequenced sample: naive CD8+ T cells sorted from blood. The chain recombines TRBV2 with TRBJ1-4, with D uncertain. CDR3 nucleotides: TGTGCCAGCAGTGAAGGGGCCCGCTGGGCAGAACTGTTTTTT. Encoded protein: CASSEGARWAELFF.